The 21 T cell receptor beta chains reported below all come from one sample, sequenced in a study of T cells in Graves' hyperthyroidism and ophthalmopathy. Amplification of TCR beta CDR3 regions used RNA as the template. First-round RT-PCR targeting the TCR CDR3 was performed with the HTBI primer set. TCRdb re-called the multiplex PCR reads with MiXCR, one entry per CDR3 protein. Of hundreds of thousands of distinct CDR3 sequences detected, 18% appear once; the ten largest clones hold about a sixth. The sample was blood. Receptors were obtained from a woman in her fifties or sixties with Graves' hyperthyroidism that later progressed to Graves' ophthalmopathy.

This clonotype is a singleton in its sample. This CDR3 reads CASSSLGGHVTDTQYF. CDR3 DNA sequence: TGTGCCAGCAGCTCCCTCGGGGGCCATGTAACAGATACGCAGTATTTT. The J gene is TRBJ2-3, the V gene TRBV7-2, with D tentatively TRBD1 or TRBD2 (6 bases each). Germline lookup yields CDR1 SGHTA and CDR2 FQGNSA. This CDR3 is 16 amino acids long. V was pared by 4 bases and J by 3 bases, with 17 bases between.

This clonotype was detected many times. This chain connects TRBV30 to TRBJ1-1; D gene ambiguous. Germline CDR1 is GTSNPN and CDR2 is SVGIG (reference sequence). This CDR3 has 13 residues. Trimming shortened V by 0 bases and J by 5 bases, and 10 bases separated the two germline ends. CDR3 nucleotides: TGTGCCTGGAGTGTAGTACGGGATACTGAAGCTTTCTTT. Amino acids: CAWSVVRDTEAFF.

This clonotype turned up a few times. The chain combines TRBV20-1 with TRBJ1-4; D may be TRBD1 (6 bases). Germline V gene lookup returns CDR1 DFQATT and CDR2 SNEGSKA (reference sequence). This CDR3 is built from 12 residues. Trimming took 3 bases from V and 11 from J, leaving 13 bases between them. The CDR3 spells CSASFPGAKLFF. Here the CDR3 DNA reads TGCAGTGCTAGTTTTCCAGGGGCGAAACTGTTTTTT.

This clonotype was seen a few times. One base away lies a much larger clone, so this may be a sequencing read error. The chain uses TRBV6-4 and TRBJ2-3; 12 bases align to TRBD2. The CDR3 loop spans 15 amino acids. The germline CDR1 and CDR2 sequences are MRHNA and SNTAGT. V trimming: 4 bases; J trimming: 2 bases; junction bases outside the gene matches: 1. The CDR3 nucleotides read TGTGCCAGCAGTGGGACTAGCGGGGACACAGATACGCAGTATTTT. This encodes CASSGTSGDTDTQYF.

There are many counts of this clonotype. The chain joins TRBV10-1 to TRBJ2-3, with D unclear. Germline values: CDR1 WNHNN, CDR2 SYGVQD (reference sequence). There are 13 residues in the CDR3. Trimming took off 3 bases at V and 5 bases at J, with 9 bases between the two ends. The CDR3 spells CASSEHLEDTQYF. DNA of the CDR3: TGCGCCAGCAGTGAACATCTCGAAGATACGCAGTATTTT.

This clonotype was observed at least ten times. This chain links TRBV2 with TRBJ1-1; 7 nucleotides align to TRBD1. Germline CDR1 reads SNHLY; CDR2 reads FYNNEI. The CDR3 has 14 residues. Trimming removed 4 bases from V and 7 bases from J; junction bases left unmatched: 9. This CDR3 is CASSGAGTVYEAFF. Here the CDR3 DNA reads TGTGCCAGCAGTGGGGCCGGGACAGTGTATGAAGCTTTCTTT.

A few counts support this clonotype. The chain joins TRBV10-3 to TRBJ2-5; D unresolved. Germline V gives CDR1 ENHRY, CDR2 SYGVKD. The CDR3 loop spans 13 amino acids. V gave up 0 bases and J gave up 1 base, with 3 bases separating them. CDR3 protein: CAISESPQETQYF. For the CDR3, the DNA is TGTGCCATCAGTGAGTCACCCCAAGAGACCCAGTACTTC.

The table lists this clonotype with a few counts. The chain employs TRBV7-8 and TRBJ1-2; D is unresolved. Trimming left V 2 bases short and J 5 bases short, with 24 bases between. From germline, CDR1 is SGHVS and CDR2 FQNEAQ. CDR3 length equals 18 residues. CDR3 residues: CASSLLGLPDHPIYGYTF. The CDR3 nucleotides are TGTGCCAGCAGCTTACTAGGTCTCCCGGACCACCCAATATATGGCTACACCTTC. The full variable domain, with the rest looked up from reference TRBV7-8 and TRBJ1-2, is GAGVSQSPRYKVAKRGQDVALRCDPISGHVSLFWYQQALGQGPEFLTYFQNEAQLDKSGLPSDRFFAERPEGSVSTLKIQRTQQEDSAVYLCASSLLGLPDHPIYGYTFGSGTRLTVV.

This clonotype has a handful of counts. J is TRBJ2-2 and V is TRBV3-1; D is uncertain. Trimming took 6 bases from V and 4 from J, leaving 15 bases between them. Germline CDR1 reads LGHDT; CDR2 reads YNNKEL (reference sequence). The CDR3 consists of 15 residues. CDR3 in DNA: TGTGCCAGCAGATTCGAGCATTTAGGCACCGGGGAGCTGTTTTTT. It specifies CASRFEHLGTGELFF.

This clonotype was found a few times. The chain links TRBV24-1 to TRBJ2-5, with TRBD2 matching 11 bases. V lost 4 bases to trimming and J lost 4 bases; unmatched junction nucleotides: 7. CDR3 size: 16 residues. Germline V gene lookup returns CDR1 KGHDR and CDR2 SFDVKD. The CDR3 DNA reads TGTGCCACCAGTGACCCCGGACTAGCGGGCGGAGAGACCCAGTACTTC. It encodes CATSDPGLAGGETQYF.

This clonotype has a count of ten or more. CDR3 sequence: CASSLSGTGNYGYTF. CDR3 nucleotides: TGTGCCAGCAGCTTATCCGGGACAGGCAACTATGGCTACACCTTC. J is TRBJ1-2 and V is TRBV7-9; 8 nucleotides agree with TRBD1. V was pared by 2 bases and J by 2 bases, with 4 bases of the junction left unmatched. Germline V gene sequence: CDR1 SEHNR, CDR2 FQNEAQ (reference sequence). There are 15 residues in the CDR3.

To note about this clonotype: A read error may be the cause here, since a much bigger clone is one base away. The V gene is TRBV19, the J gene TRBJ1-1; 7 positions match TRBD1. The trim removed 5 bases at V and 4 bases at J, leaving 13 bases unmatched. Per germline, CDR1 LNHDA and CDR2 SQIVND (reference sequence). The CDR3 is 16 residues long. This chain's CDR3 is CASSPIPGQPSTEAFF. For the CDR3, the DNA is TGTGCCAGTAGTCCTATCCCGGGACAGCCGAGCACTGAAGCTTTCTTT.

The J gene is TRBJ1-1, the V gene TRBV6-2 or TRBV6-3, with TRBD1 matching 7 bases. V shed 3 bases and J 5 bases; nucleotides not matched to a gene: 9. Looked up from germline, CDR1 is MNHEY and CDR2 is SVGEGT. The CDR3 has 15 amino acids. The CDR3, as DNA: TGTGCCAGCAGTTATACAGGGGCGGTCGGAACTGAAGCTTTCTTT. This codes for CASSYTGAVGTEAFF.

This clonotype was detected only a few times. The chain joins TRBV20-1 to TRBJ1-6, with D possibly being TRBD1 (5 bases). The CDR3 is 17 amino acids. Trimming cost V 3 bases and J 4 bases, with 19 bases left between them. The germline V gene encodes CDR1 DFQATT and CDR2 SNEGSKA (reference sequence). This CDR3 is CSARARLGDYYNSPLHF. DNA for the CDR3: TGCAGTGCTAGGGCCCGTTTGGGGGATTATTATAATTCACCCCTCCACTTT.

This clonotype has just a few counts. The chain employs TRBV27 and TRBJ1-2; D unresolved. This CDR3 spans 16 amino acids. V lost 3 bases to trimming and J lost 0 bases, with 14 bases between them. Germline CDR1 is MNHEY and CDR2 is SMNVEV (reference sequence). The CDR3 reads CASSFGSADSNYGYTF. DNA of the CDR3: TGTGCCAGCAGTTTTGGTTCGGCGGATTCTAACTATGGCTACACCTTC.

J is TRBJ2-3 and V is TRBV5-1; D is possibly TRBD1 (7 bases). The CDR3 extends over 14 amino acids. Germline V gene sequence: CDR1 SGHRS, CDR2 YFSETQ. The V and J ends lost 4 bases and 5 bases respectively, with 14 bases between them. The CDR3 loop reads CASSPRRGEDTQYF. CDR3 DNA sequence: TGCGCCAGCAGCCCCCGCAGGGGGGAAGATACGCAGTATTTT.

This clonotype was seen many times. The chain links TRBV6-1 to TRBJ1-1; weak D call: TRBD1 (5 bases). The CDR3 runs 14 residues. With 4 bases removed from V and 5 bases from J, the gap between germline ends came to 14 bases. Germline lookup yields CDR1 MNHNS and CDR2 SASEGT. CDR3 sequence: CASSVGLRETEAFF. CDR3 nucleotide sequence: TGTGCCAGCAGTGTAGGACTCAGGGAAACTGAAGCTTTCTTT.

This clonotype was detected ten times or more. The V gene is TRBV6-1, the J gene TRBJ2-3; 8 positions agree with TRBD1. Germline assignment: CDR1 MNHNS and CDR2 SASEGT. Trimming cost V 1 base and J 2 bases; bases outside gene matches: 8. This CDR3 spans 17 amino acids. The CDR3 region is CASSEERQGYITDTQYF. DNA for the CDR3: TGTGCCAGCAGTGAAGAAAGACAGGGGTACATCACAGATACGCAGTATTTT.

This CDR3 reads CASSSGLGRTDTQYF. The CDR3 nucleotides read TGTGCCAGCAGCTCGGGACTAGGGAGGACAGATACGCAGTATTTT. The V gene is TRBV7-9, the J gene TRBJ2-3; 8 positions match TRBD2. The CDR3 is made up of 15 amino acids. The germline gives CDR1 SEHNR, CDR2 FQNEAQ (reference sequence). Trimming cost V 4 bases and J 3 bases; bases outside gene matches: 6.

This clonotype was counted ten times or more. The chain uses TRBV12-3 or TRBV12-4 and TRBJ2-7; the D gene is possibly TRBD1 (6 bases). V dropped 1 base and J dropped 7 bases, with 14 bases sitting between them. The CDR3 consists of 14 residues. The CDR3 sequence: CASSLVAGEGEQYF. For the CDR3, the DNA is TGTGCCAGCAGTTTAGTCGCAGGGGAAGGAGAGCAGTACTTC.

At least ten counts were recorded for this clonotype. V gene TRBV11-2 combines with J gene TRBJ1-4; 11 bases line up with TRBD1. V lost 5 bases, J lost 3 bases, and 5 bases stayed unmatched. The CDR3 length is 16 residues. Germline assignment: CDR1 SGHAT and CDR2 FQNNGV. The CDR3 spells CASSLDRGRSNEKLFF. DNA of the CDR3: TGTGCCAGCAGCCTGGACAGGGGGCGGTCTAATGAAAAACTGTTTTTT.